These T cell receptor beta chains were read from a single sample in a study of blood T cell repertoires in COVID-19. Sequencing was performed with immunoSEQ multiplex PCR; in TCRdb, only in-frame clones are kept and a portion is missing. The data contain about 60,000 clones, about 76% of them singletons. The sequenced sample was peripheral blood. The receptors were gathered from a man aged 50 or older with active or convalescent COVID-19. CDR3s include the opening cysteine and the closing phenylalanine or tryptophan. The D gene is left open where the match is weak. Clone size is not always given. Where it is, it says once, few, many or a class for expanded clones.

v_call,j_call,clone_size,d_call,cdr3_nt,cdr3_aa
TRBV12-5,TRBJ2-3,once,.,TGTGCTAGTGGTTTGGTAAGGGGGGGCCAAGATACGCAGTATTTT,CASGLVRGGQDTQYF
TRBV6-5,TRBJ1-2,.,TRBD1,TGTGCCAGCAGTTACTCCCAGGGGGCGAGTGGCTACACCTTC,CASSYSQGASGYTF
TRBV30,TRBJ1-1,.,.,TGTGCCTGGAGTGTACAGGTGGTAGCTTTCTTT,CAWSVQVVAFF
TRBV2,TRBJ2-1,.,TRBD2,TGTGCCAGCCGTCCAGCGGGATTCTCCTACAATGAGCAGTTCTTC,CASRPAGFSYNEQFF
TRBV5-1,TRBJ2-2,.,.,TGCGCCAGCAGCGGGCCTATCTCCACCGGGGAGCTGTTTTTT,CASSGPISTGELFF
TRBV7-9,TRBJ2-2,once,.,TGTGCCAGCAGCCCGAGGACACCGAACACCGGGGAGCTGTTTTTT,CASSPRTPNTGELFF
TRBV7-6,TRBJ2-5,.,TRBD2,TGTGCCAGCAGTCTAAAAAGCGGGAGCGCCCAAGAGACCCAGTACTTC,CASSLKSGSAQETQYF
TRBV30,TRBJ2-1,few,TRBD1,TGTGCCTGGAGTGTGGGGGACAGTGGTGGACAGGGGCAGTTCTTC,CAWSVGDSGGQGQFF
TRBV5-6,TRBJ2-3,.,.,TGTGCCAGCAGCCTTCCACAGGGCTTCACAGATACGCAGTATTTT,CASSLPQGFTDTQYF
TRBV5-1,TRBJ2-2,once,TRBD2,TGCGCCAGCAGTCCGACTAGCGGGAACACCGGGGAGCTGTTTTTT,CASSPTSGNTGELFF
TRBV9,TRBJ2-7,.,.,TGTGCCAGCAGTGAGGGACTGTCAGATTTCTACGAGCAGTACTTC,CASSEGLSDFYEQYF
TRBV9,TRBJ2-7,.,TRBD1,TGTGCCAGCAGCGCAGGACAGGGCGACTACGAGCAGTACTTC,CASSAGQGDYEQYF
TRBV20-1,TRBJ1-3,.,.,TGCAGCGCTGGACTGCCTCGGACCATATATTTT,CSAGLPRTIYF
TRBV9,TRBJ1-2,.,.,TGTGCCAGCAGCGTGGACAGTAACTATGGCTACACCTTC,CASSVDSNYGYTF
TRBV9,TRBJ2-3,.,.,TGTGCCAGCAGCGTAGGTAGATCCACAGATACGCAGTATTTT,CASSVGRSTDTQYF
TRBV30,TRBJ1-4,once,.,TGTGCCTGGAGTGTGGGGGCAGGGTATGAAAAACTGTTTTTT,CAWSVGAGYEKLFF
TRBV6-1,TRBJ2-5,.,.,TGTGCCAGCAGTGAATTCCGGGGGACCCAGTACTTC,CASSEFRGTQYF
TRBV28,TRBJ2-7,.,.,TGTGCCAGCAGTTTAGACTTGGGCTACGAGCAGTACTTC,CASSLDLGYEQYF
TRBV30,TRBJ1-5,.,.,TGTGCCTGGAGTGTATCTCCGCGGAATCAGCCCCAGCATTTT,CAWSVSPRNQPQHF
TRBV5-1,TRBJ2-1,.,TRBD1,TGCGCCAGCACCGAACCAGGGGGCTACAATGAGCAGTTCTTC,CASTEPGGYNEQFF
TRBV25-1,TRBJ1-6,.,.,TGTGCCAGCAGTGAACAGGGGTACGGTTCACCCCTCCACTTT,CASSEQGYGSPLHF
TRBV12-3/TRBV12-4,TRBJ2-2,.,.,TGTGCCAGCAGTTTGACAGAGACCGGGGAGCTGTTTTTT,CASSLTETGELFF
TRBV28,TRBJ2-5,.,TRBD2,TGTGCCAGCACCCCACACGGGACTAGCGGGAGTGAGACCCAGTACTTC,CASTPHGTSGSETQYF
TRBV5-6,TRBJ1-2,.,.,TGTGCCAGCAGCCCGACGGGACAAGCCTATGGCTACACCTTC,CASSPTGQAYGYTF
TRBV19,TRBJ1-1,.,TRBD1,TGTGCCAGTAGAAACCGGGACAGGGTCAACACTGAAGCTTTCTTT,CASRNRDRVNTEAFF
TRBV10-2,TRBJ2-1,.,.,TGCGCCAGCAGTGAGGATACAGGGCGAGGTGAGCAGTTCTTC,CASSEDTGRGEQFF
TRBV11-1,TRBJ2-1,.,.,TGTGCCAGCAGCTTAAGGCTTGCGGGGACCTACAATGAGCAGTTCTTC,CASSLRLAGTYNEQFF
TRBV27,TRBJ2-5,.,TRBD2,TGTGCCAGCAGTTTCGGGACTAGCAAAGAGACCCAGTACTTC,CASSFGTSKETQYF
TRBV11-1,TRBJ2-5,few,.,TGTGCCAGCAGCTTAGTGGGGAGGACCCAGTACTTC,CASSLVGRTQYF
TRBV5-1,TRBJ2-1,.,TRBD2,TGCGCCAGCAGCTTGAATCCTAGCGGGGGGGCCACCTACAATGAGCAGTTCTTC,CASSLNPSGGATYNEQFF
TRBV19,TRBJ1-2,once,.,TGTGCCAGTGGCCCAGGGCCGAGCTATGGCTACACCTTC,CASGPGPSYGYTF
TRBV19,TRBJ2-6,.,TRBD1,TGTGCCAGTAGTATTTGGACAGGGGGTTCCTCTGGGGCCAACGTCCTGACTTTC,CASSIWTGGSSGANVLTF
TRBV6-5,TRBJ1-2,.,.,TGTGCCAGCAGGCCACCGGGACTCCTGAACTATGGCTACACCTTC,CASRPPGLLNYGYTF
TRBV30,TRBJ2-1,.,TRBD2,TGTGCCTGGAATCCCCGAGCGGGAGGTTTATTCGGCAATGAGCAGTTCTTC,CAWNPRAGGLFGNEQFF
TRBV27,TRBJ2-2,once,TRBD1,TGTGCCAGCAGTTTTCAGGGGGCGAACACCGGGGAGCTGTTTTTT,CASSFQGANTGELFF
TRBV29-1,TRBJ1-2,.,.,TGCAGCGTTGAGGACTTTGGTTTCGTTGGCTACACCTTC,CSVEDFGFVGYTF
TRBV7-9,TRBJ2-7,.,TRBD2,TGTGCCAGCAGCCTCCGACTAGCGGGAGGGTTGGGCGAGCAGTACTTC,CASSLRLAGGLGEQYF
TRBV7-9,TRBJ2-7,.,.,TGTGCCAGCAGCTTTGACACGACTACCTACGAGCAGTACTTC,CASSFDTTTYEQYF
TRBV27,TRBJ1-6,.,TRBD1,TGTGCCAGCAGTTTAGGACCGGGACAGGGTTTTAGTCCCCTCCACTTT,CASSLGPGQGFSPLHF
TRBV14,TRBJ2-1,.,.,TGTGCCAGCAGCCAAGATATCACAGGTTGGGATGAGCAGTTCTTC,CASSQDITGWDEQFF
TRBV19,TRBJ2-7,.,TRBD2,TGTGCCAGTAGTATCGGACTAGCAGGCTACGAGCAGTACTTC,CASSIGLAGYEQYF
TRBV7-3,TRBJ2-5,.,TRBD2,TGTGCCAGCAGCTCACTCGGGCTAGCGGGAGGAGAGACCCAGTACTTC,CASSSLGLAGGETQYF
TRBV3-1/TRBV3-2,TRBJ2-2,.,.,TGTGCCAGCAGCCGCCGCACAGTGGTGACCGGGGAGCTGTTTTTT,CASSRRTVVTGELFF
TRBV2,TRBJ1-4,.,.,TGTGCCAGCAGGGTTAGGGGGTCTAATGAAAAACTGTTTTTT,CASRVRGSNEKLFF
TRBV2,TRBJ2-3,.,.,TGTGCCAGCAGGGAGAGGACAGCTAGCACAGATACGCAGTATTTT,CASRERTASTDTQYF
TRBV12-3/TRBV12-4,TRBJ1-1,.,TRBD1,TGTGCCAGCAGGGACAGGGGGCTTGCTTTCTTT,CASRDRGLAFF
TRBV30,TRBJ1-5,.,TRBD1,TGTGCCTGGGCGACAGGGGACAATCAGCCCCAGCATTTT,CAWATGDNQPQHF
TRBV5-1,TRBJ2-5,.,.,TGCGCCAGCAGCTTCGGGGGCCAAGAGACCCAGTACTTC,CASSFGGQETQYF